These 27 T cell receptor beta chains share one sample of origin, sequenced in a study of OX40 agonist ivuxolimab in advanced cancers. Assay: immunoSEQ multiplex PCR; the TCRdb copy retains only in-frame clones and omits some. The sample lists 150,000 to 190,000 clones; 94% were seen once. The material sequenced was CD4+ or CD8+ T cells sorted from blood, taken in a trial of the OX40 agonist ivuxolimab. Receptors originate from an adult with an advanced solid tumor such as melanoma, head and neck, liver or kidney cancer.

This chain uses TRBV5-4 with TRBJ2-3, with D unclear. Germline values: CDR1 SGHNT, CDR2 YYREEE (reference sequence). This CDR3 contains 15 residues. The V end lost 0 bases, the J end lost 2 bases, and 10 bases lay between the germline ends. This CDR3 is CASSLALQLTDTQYF. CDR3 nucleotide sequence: TGTGCCAGCAGCTTGGCCTTACAGCTCACAGATACGCAGTATTTT.

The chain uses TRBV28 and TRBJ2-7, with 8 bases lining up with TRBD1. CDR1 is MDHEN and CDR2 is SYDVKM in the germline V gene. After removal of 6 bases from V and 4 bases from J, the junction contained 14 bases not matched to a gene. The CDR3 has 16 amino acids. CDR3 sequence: CASSHQGRGLKYEQYF. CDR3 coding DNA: TGTGCCAGCAGCCACCAGGGCAGGGGGCTAAAATACGAGCAGTACTTC.

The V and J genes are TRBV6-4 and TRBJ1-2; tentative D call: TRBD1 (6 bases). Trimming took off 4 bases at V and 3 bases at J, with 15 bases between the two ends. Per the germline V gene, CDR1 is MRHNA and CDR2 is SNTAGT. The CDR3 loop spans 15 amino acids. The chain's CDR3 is CASSVSTGPDYGYTF. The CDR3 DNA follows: TGTGCCAGCAGTGTCTCGACAGGACCGGACTATGGCTACACCTTC.

For the CDR3, the DNA is TGTGCCTGGAGTCGATCAGGAGGGAGGTCCTACAATGAGCAGTTCTTC. This translates into CAWSRSGGRSYNEQFF. This chain uses TRBV30 with TRBJ2-1; tentative D call: TRBD2 (6 bases). Germline V lookup: CDR1 GTSNPN, CDR2 SVGIG (reference sequence). This CDR3 has 16 amino acids. V lost 2 bases and J lost 1, with 15 bases in between.

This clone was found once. DNA of the CDR3: TGCGCCAGCGGGCCCCTAGCGGGGGGGCCTCATGAGCAGTTCTTC. Protein sequence: CASGPLAGGPHEQFF. This chain uses TRBV4-1 with TRBJ2-1; TRBD2 agrees at 12 bases. Trimming at V came to 8 bases and at J to 8 bases, leaving 10 bases not matched to a gene. This CDR3 is built from 15 residues. Germline-derived CDR1 and CDR2 are MGHRA and YSYEKL.

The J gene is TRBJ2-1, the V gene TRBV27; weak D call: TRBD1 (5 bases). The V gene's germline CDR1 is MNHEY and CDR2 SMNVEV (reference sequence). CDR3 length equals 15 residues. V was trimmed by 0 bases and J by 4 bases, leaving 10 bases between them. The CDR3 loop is CASSLSNRQYNEQFF. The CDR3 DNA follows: TGTGCCAGCAGTTTATCGAACAGGCAGTACAATGAGCAGTTCTTC.

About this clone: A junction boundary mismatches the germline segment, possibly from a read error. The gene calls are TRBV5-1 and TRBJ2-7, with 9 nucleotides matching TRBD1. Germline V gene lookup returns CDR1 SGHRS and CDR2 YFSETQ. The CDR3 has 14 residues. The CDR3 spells CASSFGQGRYEQYF. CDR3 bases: TGTGCCAGCAGCTTCGGACAGGGGAGATACGAGCAGTACTTC.

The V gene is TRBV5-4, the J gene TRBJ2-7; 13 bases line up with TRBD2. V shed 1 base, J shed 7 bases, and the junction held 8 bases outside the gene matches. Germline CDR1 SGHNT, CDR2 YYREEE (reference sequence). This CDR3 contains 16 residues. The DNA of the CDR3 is TGTGCCAGCAGCTTGTCTCCGGGACTAGCGGGGAATGAGCAGTACTTC. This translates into CASSLSPGLAGNEQYF. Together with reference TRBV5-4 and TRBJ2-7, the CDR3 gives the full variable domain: ETGVTQSPTHLIKTRGQQVTLRCSSQSGHNTVSWYQQALGQGPQFIFQYYREEENGRGNFPPRFSGLQFPNYSSELNVNALELDDSALYLCASSLSPGLAGNEQYFGPGTRLTVT.

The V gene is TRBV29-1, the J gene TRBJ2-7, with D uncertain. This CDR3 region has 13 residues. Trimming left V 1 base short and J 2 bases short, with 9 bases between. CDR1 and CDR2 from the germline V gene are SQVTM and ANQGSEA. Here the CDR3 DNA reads TGCAGCGTTGAAGGGACGGTACCCTACGAGCAGTACTTC. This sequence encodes CSVEGTVPYEQYF.

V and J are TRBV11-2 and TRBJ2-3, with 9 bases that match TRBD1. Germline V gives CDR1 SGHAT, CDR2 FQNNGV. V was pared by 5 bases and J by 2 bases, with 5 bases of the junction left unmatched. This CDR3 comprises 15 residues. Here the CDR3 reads CASSHRDRATDTQYF. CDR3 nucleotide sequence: TGTGCCAGCAGCCACCGGGACAGGGCCACAGATACGCAGTATTTT.

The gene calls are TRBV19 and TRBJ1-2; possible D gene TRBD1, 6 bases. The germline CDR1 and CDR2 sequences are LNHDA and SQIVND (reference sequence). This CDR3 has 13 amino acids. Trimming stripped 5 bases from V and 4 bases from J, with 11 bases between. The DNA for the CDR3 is TGTGCCAGTAGTCCAAGGGGGACCTATGGCTACACCTTC. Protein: CASSPRGTYGYTF.

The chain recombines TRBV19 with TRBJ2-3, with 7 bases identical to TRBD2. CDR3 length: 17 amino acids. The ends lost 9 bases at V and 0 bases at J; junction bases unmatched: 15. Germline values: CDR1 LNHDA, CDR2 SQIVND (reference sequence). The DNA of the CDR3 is TGTGCCAGCGCCCAAGCTAGCGGAGGGTCTAGCACAGATACGCAGTATTTT. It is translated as CASAQASGGSSTDTQYF.

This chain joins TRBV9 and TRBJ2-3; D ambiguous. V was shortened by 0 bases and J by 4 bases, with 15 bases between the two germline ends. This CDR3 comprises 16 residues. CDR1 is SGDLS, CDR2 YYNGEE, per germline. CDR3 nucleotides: TGTGCCAGCAGCGTAGTCTCTTCAGCAGTACCAGATACGCAGTATTTT. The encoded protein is CASSVVSSAVPDTQYF.

The CDR3 DNA reads as TGTGCCAGCAGCGTAGGTCCAGGGAGGAACACTGAAGCTTTCTTT. Amino acids: CASSVGPGRNTEAFF. The chain carries TRBV9 and TRBJ1-1; possibly TRBD1 for D (5 bases). The V gene lost 0 bases and the J gene lost 1 base, with 10 bases spanning the gap. The germline V gene encodes CDR1 SGDLS and CDR2 YYNGEE. CDR3 size: 15 residues.

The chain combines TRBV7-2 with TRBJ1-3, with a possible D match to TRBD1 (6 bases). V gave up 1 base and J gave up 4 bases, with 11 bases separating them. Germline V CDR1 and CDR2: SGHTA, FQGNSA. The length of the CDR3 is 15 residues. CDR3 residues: CASSLGSGHGNTIYF. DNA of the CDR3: TGTGCCAGCAGCTTAGGATCGGGACACGGAAACACCATATATTTT.

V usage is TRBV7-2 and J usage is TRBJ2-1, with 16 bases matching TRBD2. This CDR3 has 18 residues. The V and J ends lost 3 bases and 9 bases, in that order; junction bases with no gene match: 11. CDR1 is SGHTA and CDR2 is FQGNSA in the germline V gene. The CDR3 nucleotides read TGTGCCAGCAGCTTCCCGGGGACTAGCGGGGGGGCCAAGGTTGAGCAGTTCTTC. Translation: CASSFPGTSGGAKVEQFF.

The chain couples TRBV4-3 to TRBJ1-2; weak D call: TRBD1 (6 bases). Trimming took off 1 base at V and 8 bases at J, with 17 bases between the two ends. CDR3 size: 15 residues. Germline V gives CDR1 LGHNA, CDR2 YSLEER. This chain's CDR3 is CASSQVKGGVPGYTF. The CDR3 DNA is TGCGCCAGCAGCCAAGTGAAGGGGGGTGTTCCGGGCTACACCTTC.

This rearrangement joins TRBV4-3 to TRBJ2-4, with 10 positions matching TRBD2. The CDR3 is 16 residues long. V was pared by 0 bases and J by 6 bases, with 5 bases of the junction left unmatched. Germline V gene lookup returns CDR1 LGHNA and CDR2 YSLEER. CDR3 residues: CASSQEELAGGNIQYF. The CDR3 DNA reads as TGCGCCAGCAGCCAAGAGGAATTAGCGGGGGGAAACATTCAGTACTTC.

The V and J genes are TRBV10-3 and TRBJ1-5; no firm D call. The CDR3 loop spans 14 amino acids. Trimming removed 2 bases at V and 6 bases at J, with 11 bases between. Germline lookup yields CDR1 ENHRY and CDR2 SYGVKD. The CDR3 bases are TGTGCCATCAGTGAGGGGTCTTCCGGTCAGCCCCAGCATTTT. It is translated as CAISEGSSGQPQHF.

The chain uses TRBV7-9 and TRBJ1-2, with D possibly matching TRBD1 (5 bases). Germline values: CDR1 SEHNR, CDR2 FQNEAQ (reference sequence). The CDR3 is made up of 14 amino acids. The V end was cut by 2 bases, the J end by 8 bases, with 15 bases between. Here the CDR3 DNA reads TGTGCCAGCAGCTTATTTAGGCAGGAGGGGGGCTACACCTTC. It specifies CASSLFRQEGGYTF.

The CDR3 region is CASRDRRGGELFF. The CDR3 DNA follows: TGTGCCAGCAGAGACCGTAGGGGCGGGGAGCTGTTTTTT. The chain joins TRBV25-1 to TRBJ2-2; possibly TRBD1 for D (5 bases). The CDR3 extends over 13 amino acids. Germline V gene lookup returns CDR1 MGHDK and CDR2 SYGVNS. The ends were cut back, 6 bases at V and 7 bases at J, with 12 bases in the middle.

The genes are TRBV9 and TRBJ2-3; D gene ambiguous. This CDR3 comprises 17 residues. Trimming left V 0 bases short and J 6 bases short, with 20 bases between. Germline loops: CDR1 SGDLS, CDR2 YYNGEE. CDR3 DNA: TGTGCCAGCAGCGTAGAAGGCAGGCGGCAGTCTGCGGATACGCAGTATTTT. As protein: CASSVEGRRQSADTQYF. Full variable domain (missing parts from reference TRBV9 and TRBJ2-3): DSGVTQTPKHLITATGQRVTLRCSPRSGDLSVYWYQQSLDQGLQFLIQYYNGEERAKGNILERFSAQQFPDLHSELNLSSLELGDSALYFCASSVEGRRQSADTQYFGPGTRLTVL.

In DNA form, the CDR3 reads TGTGCCAGCAGCGAGCGGGGGAGGGTTACAGATACGCAGTATTTT. Translating gives CASSERGRVTDTQYF. The chain couples TRBV9 to TRBJ2-3, with TRBD2 matching 8 bases. With V trimmed by 3 bases and J by 3 bases, 6 bases remained unmatched. The CDR3 extends over 15 amino acids. Germline assignment: CDR1 SGDLS and CDR2 YYNGEE.

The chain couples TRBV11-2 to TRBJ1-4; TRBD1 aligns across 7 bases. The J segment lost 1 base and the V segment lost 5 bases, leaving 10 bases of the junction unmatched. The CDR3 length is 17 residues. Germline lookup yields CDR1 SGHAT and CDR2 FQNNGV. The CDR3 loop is CASSTLKRGLTNEKLFF. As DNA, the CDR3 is TGTGCCAGCAGCACCCTGAAGAGGGGGCTAACTAATGAAAAACTGTTTTTT.

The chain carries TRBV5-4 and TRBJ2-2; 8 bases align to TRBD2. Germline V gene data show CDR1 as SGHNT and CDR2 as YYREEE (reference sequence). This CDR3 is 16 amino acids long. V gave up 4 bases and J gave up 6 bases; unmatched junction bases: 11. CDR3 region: CASSPEGLVGAGELFF. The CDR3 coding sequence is TGTGCCAGCAGCCCGGAGGGACTAGTAGGAGCCGGGGAGCTGTTTTTT.

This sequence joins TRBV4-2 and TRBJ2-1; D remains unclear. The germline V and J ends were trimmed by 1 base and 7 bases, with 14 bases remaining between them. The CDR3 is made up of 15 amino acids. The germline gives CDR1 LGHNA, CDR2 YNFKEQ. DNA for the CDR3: TGTGCCAGCAGCCAAGTAACCCCCGCCGGGAATGAGCAGTTCTTC. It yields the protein CASSQVTPAGNEQFF.

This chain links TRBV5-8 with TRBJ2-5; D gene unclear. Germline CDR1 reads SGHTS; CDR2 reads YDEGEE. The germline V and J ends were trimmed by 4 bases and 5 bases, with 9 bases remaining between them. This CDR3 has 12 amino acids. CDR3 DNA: TGTGCCAGCAGCGAAACCAGGGAGACCCAGTACTTC. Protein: CASSETRETQYF.